The next 22 T cell receptor beta chains were all read from a single sample in a study of cytomegalovirus exposure and HLA in healthy donors. Use of 60 Vbeta and 13 Jbeta primers characterized the PCR. Data came from immunoSEQ multiplex PCR; TCRdb stores just in-frame clones and leaves some out. The profile shows about 140,000 clones, approximately 91% of them singletons. The material sequenced was PBMCs. These TCRs come from a woman aged 40 to 55 in good health and CMV-seronegative.

This clone has a handful of counts. J is TRBJ2-6 and V is TRBV10-3; 11 bases fit TRBD2. The CDR3 has 17 residues. With 9 bases clipped from V and 0 bases from J, the junction kept 7 bases outside the gene matches. Per the germline V gene, CDR1 is ENHRY and CDR2 is SYGVKD. CDR3 in amino acids: CAMARSGRDSGANVLTF. CDR3 sequence (DNA): TGTGCCATGGCGCGTAGCGGGAGGGACTCTGGGGCCAACGTCCTGACTTTC.

The genes are TRBV5-1 and TRBJ2-5, with a weak D call TRBD2 (6 bases). In germline, CDR1 is SGHRS, CDR2 YFSETQ. The V end was cut by 3 bases, the J end by 4 bases, with 13 bases between. This CDR3 comprises 14 residues. CDR3 nucleotides: TGCGCCAGCAGCTCCTCCGGGACTTTAGAGACCCAGTACTTC. Translating gives CASSSSGTLETQYF. Looking up the rest from reference TRBV5-1 and TRBJ2-5 gives the full variable domain: KAGVTQTPRYLIKTRGQQVTLSCSPISGHRSVSWYQQTPGQGLQFLFEYFSETQRNKGNFPGRFSGRQFSNSRSEMNVSTLELGDSALYLCASSSSGTLETQYFGPGTRLLVL.

In its sample, this clone was seen once. This chain uses TRBV7-7 with TRBJ2-7; D possibly corresponds to TRBD2 (5 bases). Germline loops: CDR1 SSHAT, CDR2 FNYEAQ (reference sequence). The CDR3 spans 13 residues. For the CDR3, the DNA is TGTGCTTACACTAGTTTCCCTCCCTACGAGCAGTACTTC. It specifies CAYTSFPPYEQYF.

The chain uses TRBV28 and TRBJ1-2; D might be TRBD1 (5 bases). The germline gives CDR1 MDHEN, CDR2 SYDVKM. The germline V and J ends were trimmed by 2 bases and 4 bases, with 8 bases remaining between them. CDR3 length: 13 amino acids. The CDR3 reads CASSLPGGYGYTF. As DNA, the CDR3 is TGTGCCAGCAGTTTACCCGGGGGCTATGGCTACACCTTC.

CDR3 nucleotide sequence: TGTGCCAGCAGCTTAAGGGTACTAGCGGGAGAGGGGGAGCAGTTCTTC. Protein sequence: CASSLRVLAGEGEQFF. V gene TRBV11-3 combines with J gene TRBJ2-1; 11 nucleotides match TRBD2. The germline CDR1 and CDR2 sequences are SGHNT and YENEEA. CDR3 length: 16 amino acids. V dropped 2 bases and J dropped 10; count of bases not matched to a gene: 10.

This clone was recorded only once. The chain is built from TRBV6-1 and TRBJ2-7; D might be TRBD2 (5 bases). The CDR3 totals 14 residues. Germline CDR1 is MNHNS and CDR2 is SASEGT. Trimming shortened V by 3 bases and J by 2 bases, and 11 bases separated the two germline ends. The CDR3 loop is CASSDGGDTYEQYF. The CDR3 nucleotides read TGTGCCAGCAGTGACGGAGGCGATACCTACGAGCAGTACTTC.

The chain employs TRBV28 and TRBJ2-1; the D gene is possibly TRBD2 (6 bases). Deletions cut 2 bases from V and 4 bases from J, with 12 bases between. The CDR3 runs 15 residues. CDR1 is MDHEN, CDR2 SYDVKM, per germline. CDR3 in amino acids: CASSLAGLGYNEQFF. CDR3 in DNA: TGTGCCAGCAGTTTAGCGGGACTCGGGTACAATGAGCAGTTCTTC. Full variable domain (rest looked up from reference TRBV28 and TRBJ2-1): DVKVTQSSRYLVKRTGEKVFLECVQDMDHENMFWYRQDPGLGLRLIYFSYDVKMKEKGDIPEGYSVSREKKERFSLILESASTNQTSMYLCASSLAGLGYNEQFFGPGTRLTVL.

The CDR3 spells CAISESDRDEETQYF. CDR3 DNA sequence: TGTGCCATCAGTGAATCGGACAGGGATGAGGAGACCCAGTACTTC. The chain couples TRBV10-3 to TRBJ2-5, with TRBD1 matching over 8 bases. The CDR3 length is 15 residues. The ends lost 3 bases at V and 5 bases at J; junction bases unmatched: 8. Germline CDR1 and CDR2: ENHRY and SYGVKD.

This clone was seen only once. V usage is TRBV2 and J usage is TRBJ2-3; perhaps TRBD1 as D (5 bases). V was trimmed by 7 bases and J by 1 base, leaving 15 bases between them. This CDR3 spans 15 amino acids. The germline CDR1 and CDR2 sequences are SNHLY and FYNNEI. CDR3 nucleotides: TGTGCCAGCAATCAGGGTTGGAAGGGCACAGATACGCAGTATTTT. It is translated as CASNQGWKGTDTQYF.

This chain joins TRBV28 and TRBJ1-2; D not resolved. The germline CDR1 and CDR2 sequences are MDHEN and SYDVKM. V was cut by 6 bases and J by 5 bases, with 7 bases left in between. The CDR3 length is 11 residues. The CDR3 coding sequence is TGTGCCAGCAGCTTGACTTATGGCTACACCTTC. This gives the protein CASSLTYGYTF.

Only a few counts were recorded for this clone. The genes are TRBV11-3 and TRBJ2-5; 7 bases line up with TRBD2. The CDR3 spans 13 residues. Germline-derived CDR1 and CDR2 are SGHNT and YENEEA. The ends lost 4 bases at V and 5 bases at J; junction bases unmatched: 4. The chain's CDR3 is CASSWTSLETQYF. CDR3 nucleotides: TGTGCCAGCAGCTGGACTAGTTTGGAGACCCAGTACTTC. Together with reference TRBV11-3 and TRBJ2-5, the CDR3 gives the full variable domain: EAGVVQSPRYKIIEKKQPVAFWCNPISGHNTLYWYLQNLGQGPELLIRYENEEAVDDSQLPKDRFSAERLKGVDSTLKIQPAELGDSAVYLCASSWTSLETQYFGPGTRLLVL.

The CDR3 DNA is TGTGCCAGCTCACAAGATCGGGGACAGGGGGTCGATGGCTACACCTTC. Translating gives CASSQDRGQGVDGYTF. This chain joins TRBV18 and TRBJ1-2, with 11 bases identical to TRBD1. The CDR3 has 16 residues. V gave up 4 bases and J gave up 6 bases; unmatched junction bases: 10. Germline V gives CDR1 KGHSH, CDR2 LQKENI.

The chain joins TRBV29-1 to TRBJ2-1, with 9 bases aligning to TRBD2. The CDR3 spans 14 residues. Losses at the gene ends were 7 bases for V and 7 bases for J; bases not matched to a gene: 11. Germline V CDR1 and CDR2: SQVTM, ANQGSEA. CDR3 bases: TGCAGCGGCATCCGAGCGGGAGGCACTAATGAGCAGTTCTTC. It specifies CSGIRAGGTNEQFF.

J is TRBJ2-2 and V is TRBV4-2, with D possibly matching TRBD2 (6 bases). The germline V gene encodes CDR1 LGHNA and CDR2 YNFKEQ. Trimming removed 4 bases from V and 0 bases from J, with 9 bases in between. The CDR3 has 15 amino acids. The CDR3 coding sequence is TGTGCCAGCAGCCGAGGGACTCCGAACACCGGGGAGCTGTTTTTT. Translating gives CASSRGTPNTGELFF.

The chain recombines TRBV2 with TRBJ1-1; 12 positions agree with TRBD1. CDR1 and CDR2 (germline): SNHLY, FYNNEI. V was pared by 2 bases and J by 4 bases, with 2 bases of the junction left unmatched. This CDR3 comprises 15 residues. The CDR3 sequence: CASSEWDRGLTEAFF. As DNA, the CDR3 is TGTGCCAGCAGTGAATGGGACAGGGGGCTCACTGAAGCTTTCTTT.

The rearrangement uses TRBV5-1 and TRBJ2-2; 10 bases are a match to TRBD2. Germline V gene data show CDR1 as SGHRS and CDR2 as YFSETQ. CDR3 length: 16 residues. Losses at the gene ends were 0 bases for V and 6 bases for J; bases not matched to a gene: 5. The CDR3 DNA follows: TGCGCCAGCAGCTTGGAGGCTAGCGGGAGCGCCGGGGAGCTGTTTTTT. Translating it yields CASSLEASGSAGELFF.

The chain joins TRBV27 to TRBJ2-7; 8 positions match TRBD2. This CDR3 has 14 residues. V shed 5 bases, J shed 4 bases, and the junction held 7 bases outside the gene matches. Germline V gives CDR1 MNHEY, CDR2 SMNVEV (reference sequence). CDR3 coding DNA: TGTGCCAGCAGTCCTGGGGTAGCGGGATACGAGCAGTACTTC. Translating it yields CASSPGVAGYEQYF.

As to this clone: Other DNA variants within this sample encode the same CDR3. The rearrangement uses TRBV4-3 and TRBJ1-5, with D possibly TRBD1 on 6 matching bases. There are 16 residues in the CDR3. Germline V gene data show CDR1 as LGHNA and CDR2 as YSLEER. Trimming took 0 bases from V and 5 from J, leaving 14 bases between them. Here the CDR3 DNA reads TGCGCCAGCAGCCAAGATAGGAGGGGGGGGGATCAGCCCCAGCATTTT. As protein: CASSQDRRGGDQPQHF.

The V and J genes are TRBV19 and TRBJ2-7; TRBD1 matches 8 bases. The CDR3 is 15 amino acids. Germline assignment: CDR1 LNHDA and CDR2 SQIVND (reference sequence). V trimming: 6 bases; J trimming: 0 bases; junction bases outside the gene matches: 7. The chain's CDR3 is CASRQHRGISYEQYF. The CDR3 nucleotides read TGTGCCAGTAGGCAACACAGGGGGATCTCCTACGAGCAGTACTTC.

The chain employs TRBV9 and TRBJ2-2; 7 bases align to TRBD2. The CDR3 sequence is 16 residues long. V gave up 5 bases and J gave up 0 bases; unmatched junction bases: 7. The germline V gene encodes CDR1 SGDLS and CDR2 YYNGEE. Here the CDR3 reads CASRPGAGPNTGELFF. CDR3 DNA: TGTGCCAGCAGACCGGGAGCGGGGCCGAACACCGGGGAGCTGTTTTTT.

The genes are TRBV7-2 and TRBJ2-7, with 7 nucleotides matching TRBD1. In germline, CDR1 is SGHTA, CDR2 FQGNSA. This CDR3 is 14 amino acids long. V was pared by 2 bases and J by 4 bases, with 5 bases of the junction left unmatched. The chain's CDR3 is CASSLWQGEYEQYF. The CDR3 DNA reads as TGTGCCAGCAGCTTATGGCAGGGGGAGTACGAGCAGTACTTC.

The chain joins TRBV30 to TRBJ2-1, with 7 positions matching TRBD2. After removal of 3 bases from V and 1 base from J, the junction contained 6 bases not matched to a gene. The CDR3 runs to 15 residues. Looked up from germline, CDR1 is GTSNPN and CDR2 is SVGIG (reference sequence). The CDR3 here is CAWRRSGGSYNEQFF. CDR3 DNA: TGTGCCTGGAGGCGCTCGGGAGGTTCCTACAATGAGCAGTTCTTC.